These 22 T cell receptor beta chains were all obtained from the same sample, sequenced in a study of monozygotic twins with inflammatory bowel disease. After re-calling the 5' RACE reads, TCRdb lists one entry per CDR3 protein, DNA absent. This specimen shows about 110,000 distinct CDR3 sequences; the ten leading clones hold roughly 12%. The specimen sequenced was blood. The origin of the receptors is a human donor with ulcerative colitis or Crohn's disease, or a healthy co-twin of an affected twin (not recorded which).

The chain links TRBV7-3 to TRBJ2-2; TCRdb proposes TRBD2, but this gene call is untestable without DNA. CDR3 size: 19 residues. Germline CDR1 SGHTA, CDR2 FQGTGA. The CDR3 loop is CASSFGLAGGHPNTGELFF.

The chain combines TRBV7-2 with TRBJ2-1; the D call from TCRdb, TRBD1, cannot be confirmed without DNA. This CDR3 is 15 amino acids long. Looked up from germline, CDR1 is SGHTA and CDR2 is FQGNSA. The CDR3 reads CASSLSWGTHNEQFF.

The chain is built from TRBV7-9 and TRBJ2-3; TCRdb's assignment of TRBD1 cannot be checked, as there is no DNA. CDR1 is SEHNR, CDR2 FQNEAQ, per germline (reference sequence). The CDR3 spans 14 residues. The CDR3 sequence: CAWPGDASTDTQYF.

The rearrangement uses TRBV28 and TRBJ2-5; TCRdb reports TRBD1, a call that lacks DNA to check it against. CDR1 is MDHEN and CDR2 is SYDVKM in the germline V gene. This CDR3 comprises 17 residues. The CDR3 sequence is CASSWGAASPITETQYF.

V usage is TRBV20-1 and J usage is TRBJ2-1; TCRdb indicates TRBD1, and absent DNA this call remains unverified. The CDR3 is 16 amino acids. Germline CDR1 and CDR2: DFQATT and SNEGSKA (reference sequence). CDR3 in amino acids: CSARDPMAGEYNEQFF.

V and J are TRBV11-3 and TRBJ2-2. Germline assignment: CDR1 SGHNT and CDR2 YENEEA. The CDR3 consists of 15 residues. The CDR3 protein is CASSLAPGFTGELFF.

J is TRBJ2-1 and V is TRBV5-4; the D call from TCRdb, TRBD2, cannot be confirmed without DNA. Germline assignment: CDR1 SGHNT and CDR2 YYREEE (reference sequence). CDR3 length equals 16 residues. The CDR3 region is CASSAASGRAENEQFF.

The rearrangement joins TRBV7-2 to TRBJ2-3; the D gene TCRdb calls, TRBD2, cannot be checked with no DNA. The V gene's germline CDR1 is SGHTA and CDR2 FQGNSA. The CDR3 has 15 residues. CDR3 amino acids: CASSRVGGSTDTQYF.

Here the CDR3 reads CASSFPGDSSPLHF. The chain links TRBV12-3 or TRBV12-4 to TRBJ1-6; checking the TCRdb D call of TRBD1 is not possible without DNA. There are 14 residues in the CDR3.

The chain is built from TRBV12-3 or TRBV12-4 and TRBJ1-5. The CDR3 contains 14 residues. CDR3 in amino acids: CASSLNLGSQPQHF.

The chain combines TRBV5-1 with TRBJ2-2; the D call from TCRdb, TRBD2, cannot be confirmed without DNA. The CDR3 length is 17 residues. CDR1 SGHRS and CDR2 YFSETQ come from the germline V gene. The CDR3 spells CASSFRTEGANTGELFF.

The chain recombines TRBV11-1 with TRBJ1-1; the TCRdb call, TRBD1, lacks DNA for checking. Looked up from germline, CDR1 is SGHAT and CDR2 is FQDESV (reference sequence). This CDR3 is built from 12 residues. The CDR3 is CATGRGGTEAFF.

V and J are TRBV2 and TRBJ2-6; TCRdb gives TRBD1 as the D gene, but with no DNA this cannot be confirmed. The CDR3 has 18 residues. Germline V CDR1 and CDR2: SNHLY, FYNNEI. CDR3 region: CASSRFATGDSGANVLTF.

The chain recombines TRBV27 with TRBJ2-1; the TCRdb call, TRBD2, lacks DNA for checking. Germline CDR1 MNHEY, CDR2 SMNVEV (reference sequence). CDR3 length: 15 amino acids. CDR3 residues: CASSPGTRGENEQFF.

The gene calls are TRBV7-2 and TRBJ1-1; TCRdb calls TRBD1, which cannot be checked without DNA. This CDR3 contains 16 residues. Germline V gene data show CDR1 as SGHTA and CDR2 as FQGNSA. The CDR3 here is CASSLGPDRTNTEAFF.

CDR3 amino acids: CASSGQNQPQHF. The chain couples TRBV7-9 to TRBJ1-5; there is no DNA to check the TCRdb D call of TRBD1. The length of the CDR3 is 12 residues. Germline CDR1 SEHNR, CDR2 FQNEAQ (reference sequence). Drawing the rest from reference TRBV7-9 and TRBJ1-5, the complete variable domain is DTGVSQNPRHKITKRGQNVTFRCDPISEHNRLYWYRQTLGQGPEFLTYFQNEAQLEKSRLLSDRFSAERPKGSFSTLEIQRTEQGDSAMYLCASSGQNQPQHFGDGTRLSIL.

The chain is built from TRBV20-1 and TRBJ1-4; TCRdb's D call of TRBD1 is untestable without DNA. The germline V gene encodes CDR1 DFQATT and CDR2 SNEGSKA (reference sequence). The length of the CDR3 is 16 residues. The CDR3 is CSAREATTGFDEKLFF.

The chain recombines TRBV6-2 or TRBV6-3 with TRBJ2-1. The CDR3 runs to 11 residues. The V gene's germline CDR1 is MNHEY and CDR2 SVGEGT. CDR3 sequence reads: CATRDYNEQFF.

This chain links TRBV2 with TRBJ2-1; TCRdb calls TRBD2, which cannot be checked without DNA. Per the germline V gene, CDR1 is SNHLY and CDR2 is FYNNEI. CDR3 length equals 15 residues. The CDR3 loop reads CASSSISGEYNEQFF.

CDR3 sequence: CASSTIILPGNTIYF. This chain joins TRBV12-3 or TRBV12-4 and TRBJ1-3. CDR3 size: 15 residues.

The chain links TRBV4-2 to TRBJ2-1; TCRdb returns TRBD1, unconfirmable since there is no DNA. CDR3 length: 15 amino acids. CDR1 is LGHNA, CDR2 YNFKEQ, per germline. CDR3: CASSQGSGTQNEQFF.

The chain carries TRBV30 and TRBJ2-5; the TCRdb call, TRBD2, lacks DNA for checking. The CDR3 totals 13 residues. Per germline, CDR1 GTSNPN and CDR2 SVGIG (reference sequence). The CDR3 region is CAWSVGGREAQYF.